This T cell receptor (beta chain) was identified during a study of OX40 agonist ivuxolimab in advanced cancers. Study results and limitations: Low normalized clonal expansion also occurred in some nonresponding patients. Antigen specificity of clonally expanded peripheral T cells was not established.

Worth noting for this clone: Its antigen is not identified.

The repertoire was sequenced with immunoSEQ multiplex PCR; TCRdb's copy has only in-frame clones and lacks some. The table has 60,000 or so clones, 90% to 95% seen once. This CDR3 spans 16 amino acids. V was shortened by 0 bases and J by 2 bases, with 14 bases between the two germline ends. CDR1 and CDR2 (germline): SGDLS, YYNGEE. The chain is built from TRBV9 and TRBJ1-2; the D is unclear. Sequenced here: CD4+ or CD8+ T cells sorted from blood, sampled in a trial of the OX40 agonist ivuxolimab. This clonotype was sampled from an adult with an advanced solid tumor such as melanoma, head and neck, liver or kidney cancer. The CDR3 protein is CASSVDGFGVNYGYTF. The CDR3 DNA reads as TGTGCCAGCAGCGTAGACGGTTTTGGGGTAAACTATGGCTACACCTTC. The full variable domain, in which reference TRBV9 and TRBJ1-2 provide the parts outside the CDR3, is DSGVTQTPKHLITATGQRVTLRCSPRSGDLSVYWYQQSLDQGLQFLIQYYNGEERAKGNILERFSAQQFPDLHSELNLSSLELGDSALYFCASSVDGFGVNYGYTFGSGTRLTVV.